Listed below are T cell receptor beta chains from one sample, sequenced in a study of blood T cells in healthy people across ages. One entry per CDR3 protein results from TCRdb running MiXCR on the 5' RACE reads. The sample lists over a million distinct CDR3 sequences; 35% to 45% were seen once. Sequencing used blood. The receptors stem from a woman under 30 in good health. CDR3s leave out the opening cysteine and the closing phenylalanine or tryptophan. Each record gives: J gene, D gene, V gene, CDR3 protein. The D gene is left open where the match is weak.

>TRBJ2-1|TRBD2|TRBV29-1
SVAGGGRAYNEQF
>TRBJ1-4|NA|TRBV29-1
SVLERGAGEKLF
>TRBJ2-5|NA|TRBV5-1
ASSPRPQGLETQY
>TRBJ2-2|TRBD2|TRBV5-1
ASSLGLATPTGELF
>TRBJ1-2|NA|TRBV20-1
SADRQSGYT
>TRBJ2-7|TRBD2|TRBV5-1
ASSLTRLAGINEQY
>TRBJ2-5|NA|TRBV24-1
ATSPSISYNEQY
>TRBJ1-1|TRBD1|TRBV7-9
ASSPTGGWTEAF
>TRBJ2-1|NA|TRBV28
ASSWRGLLYNEQF
>TRBJ2-3|NA|TRBV6-5
ASQPRPTDTQY
>TRBJ2-3|NA|TRBV7-2
ASSLEGPGRLADTQY
>TRBJ1-1|NA|TRBV30
AWNGRMGTEAF
>TRBJ2-1|NA|TRBV11-2
ATHLSETQF
>TRBJ1-5|NA|TRBV20-1
SARMGRGTNQPQH
>TRBJ1-2|NA|TRBV25-1
ASSEFRTTHYGYT
>TRBJ2-3|TRBD2|TRBV7-2
ASSSAGTRYTDTQY
>TRBJ2-1|TRBD1|TRBV5-1
ASGLGTGYNEQF
>TRBJ2-1|TRBD2|TRBV7-2
ASSLKGAGFYNEQF
>TRBJ2-1|NA|TRBV12-3/TRBV12-4
ASHRGYNEQF
>NA|TRBD1|TRBV7-3
ASSLMQGVYNEQY
>TRBJ2-3|NA|TRBV12-3/TRBV12-4
ASSLSWIAGTDTRY
>TRBJ2-1|TRBD1|TRBV7-3
ASSLWVPVDRVHEQF
>TRBJ2-4|NA|TRBV2
ASSDSIKY
>TRBJ1-2|NA|TRBV29-1
SVGPVPNYGYT
>TRBJ2-1|TRBD1|TRBV20-1
SGRQGGDEQF
>NA|NA|TRBV29-1
SLHGRAYNEQY
>TRBJ1-2|TRBD1|TRBV5-1
ASSLVRWTGRSGYT
>TRBJ2-3|NA|TRBV20-1
SAIEPFRADTQY
>TRBJ1-3|NA|TRBV29-1
SVAPRGGNTIY
>TRBJ2-3|TRBD2|TRBV20-1
SARDGLAGGYTDTQY
>TRBJ1-5|NA|TRBV2
ASSERLRIGEH
>TRBJ2-1|NA|TRBV7-2
ASSLGEWGNEQF
>TRBJ2-3|TRBD1|TRBV20-1
SATGRGQGADTQY
>TRBJ2-3|TRBD2|TRBV28
ASRSSGSRTDTQY
>TRBJ1-2|TRBD1|TRBV12-3/TRBV12-4
ASSLLGQGAGGYT
>TRBJ2-3|TRBD1|TRBV11-2
ASSRDSSYTQY
>TRBJ2-2|NA|TRBV7-9
ASSLGSRALNTGELF
>TRBJ2-7|NA|TRBV12-3/TRBV12-4
ASGVAYEQY
>TRBJ2-2|NA|TRBV4-1
ASSQVQFNTGELF
>TRBJ1-6|NA|TRBV4-3
ASSQTFGLSSYNSPLH
>TRBJ2-3|TRBD2|TRBV7-9
ASSSRLAANTDTQY
>TRBJ2-3|NA|TRBV25-1
ASTISTDTQY
>TRBJ2-1|NA|TRBV7-2
ASSSFPPAYNEQF
>TRBJ2-3|NA|TRBV5-1
ASSLSSPRALDTQY
>TRBJ1-1|NA|TRBV6-5
ASSPPGHQNTEAF
>TRBJ2-7|NA|TRBV20-1
SAPKGIYEQY
>TRBJ2-1|NA|TRBV20-1
SAQGSGPYNEQF
>TRBJ2-5|NA|TRBV30
AWSVSQETQY
>TRBJ1-1|NA|TRBV20-1
SASYTEAF
>TRBJ2-5|NA|TRBV7-2
ASSGEVIYNEQY
>NA|TRBD2|TRBV27
ASRRVGTTNKRTQF
>TRBJ2-7|TRBD2|TRBV6-2/TRBV6-3
AGRKPGTSGGGEQY
>TRBJ1-2|NA|TRBV29-1
SVDDGLVGHT
>TRBJ2-7|NA|TRBV12-3/TRBV12-4
ASSFAGSVYEQY
>TRBJ1-6|NA|TRBV4-2
ASSRFDSSSDGPNSPLH
>TRBJ2-1|NA|TRBV7-9
ASISAISYNEQF
>TRBJ1-1|TRBD1|TRBV5-1
ASSGTGVNTEAF